This T cell receptor beta chain appears in the sequencing data of a study of blood T cell repertoires in COVID-19. Background on the study: PBMCs, B-cell-depleted T cells, or T cells provided the cDNA or gDNA that made up the material.

The CDR3 sequence is 14 residues long. Germline CDR1 and CDR2: SEHNR and FQNEAQ (reference sequence). Trimming shortened V by 1 base and J by 2 bases, and 9 bases separated the two germline ends. Clones were sequenced by immunoSEQ multiplex PCR, and TCRdb holds only the in-frame ones, with some missing. The sample lists 50,000 to 80,000 clones; about 88% were seen once. The TCR was taken from a woman in her 40s who had recovered from COVID-19. This sequence joins TRBV7-9 and TRBJ2-7; tentative D call: TRBD1 (5 bases). Sequencing used PBMCs or T cells enriched from blood (not recorded which). CDR3 protein: CASSLGGGPYEQYF. The CDR3 nucleotides are TGTGCCAGCAGCTTAGGGGGCGGTCCCTACGAGCAGTACTTC.